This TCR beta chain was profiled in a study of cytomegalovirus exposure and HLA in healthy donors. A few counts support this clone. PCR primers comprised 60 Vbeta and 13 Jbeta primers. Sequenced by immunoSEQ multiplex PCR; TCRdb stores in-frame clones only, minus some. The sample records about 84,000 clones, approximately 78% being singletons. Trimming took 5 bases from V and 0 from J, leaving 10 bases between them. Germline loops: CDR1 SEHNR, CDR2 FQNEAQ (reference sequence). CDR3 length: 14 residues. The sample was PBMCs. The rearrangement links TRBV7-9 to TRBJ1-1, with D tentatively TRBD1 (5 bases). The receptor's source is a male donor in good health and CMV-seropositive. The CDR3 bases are TGTGCCAGCAGCCAAGGGGTCATGAACACTGAAGCTTTCTTT. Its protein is CASSQGVMNTEAFF.